This T cell receptor (beta chain) was identified during a study of blood T cells in healthy people across ages. Study-wide results and limits: Higher diversity and more naive CD4+ cells were features of long-lived donors, compared to aged donors.

A second PCR, run for about 6 to 12 cycles, used a sample-barcoded 5' primer plus a J-beta primer mix. TCRdb reprocessed the 5' RACE reads via MiXCR and lists one record per CDR3 protein. This sample has 750,000 to 950,000 distinct CDR3 sequences, with roughly 24% found just once. The amount of total RNA extracted per sample was at least 5.5 micrograms. CDR3 size: 15 residues. Germline lookup yields CDR1 MGHRA and CDR2 YSYEKL. With 3 bases clipped from V and 7 bases from J, the junction kept 7 bases outside the gene matches. Turning to this clonotype: Antigen specificity is unknown.

This same sample was also part of a study on T cells of mothers and their children.

The sequence came from a boy between 10 and 17 years old in good health. Sequencing was performed on blood. The gene calls are TRBV4-1 and TRBJ2-4, with 9 bases identical to TRBD1. The CDR3 here is CASSQAGTGYNIQYF. CDR3 DNA: TGCGCCAGCAGCCAGGCCGGGACAGGGTACAACATTCAGTACTTC.